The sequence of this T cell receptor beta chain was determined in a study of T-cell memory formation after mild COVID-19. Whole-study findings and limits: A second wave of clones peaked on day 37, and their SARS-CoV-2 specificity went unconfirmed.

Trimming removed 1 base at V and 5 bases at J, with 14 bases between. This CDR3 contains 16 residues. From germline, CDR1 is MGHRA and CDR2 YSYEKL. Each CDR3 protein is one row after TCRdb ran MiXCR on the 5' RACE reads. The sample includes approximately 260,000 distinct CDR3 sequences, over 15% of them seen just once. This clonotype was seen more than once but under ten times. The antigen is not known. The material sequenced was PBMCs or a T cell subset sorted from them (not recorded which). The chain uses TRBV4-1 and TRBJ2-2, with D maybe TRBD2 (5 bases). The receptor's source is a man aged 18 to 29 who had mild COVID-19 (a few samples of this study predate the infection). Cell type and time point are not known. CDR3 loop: CASSQVLRVRTGELFF. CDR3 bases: TGCGCCAGCAGCCAAGTATTGAGGGTACGAACCGGGGAGCTGTTTTTT.